These 16 T cell receptor beta chains were sequenced from one sample in a study of blood T cell repertoires in COVID-19. Some clones are missing from TCRdb's copy, which holds only in-frame ones; the method was immunoSEQ multiplex PCR. The profile shows fewer than 400,000 clones, 65% to 85% of them singletons. Material: peripheral blood. All receptors derive from a young man with active or convalescent COVID-19.

The chain recombines TRBV4-3 with TRBJ2-7; D uncertain. The V and J ends lost 0 bases and 2 bases respectively, with 14 bases between them. The germline V gene has CDR1 LGHNA and CDR2 YSLEER. The CDR3 is made up of 16 amino acids. DNA of the CDR3: TGCGCCAGCAGCCAAGACGTGGCTAGTCTTGCCTACGAGCAGTACTTC. Translated: CASSQDVASLAYEQYF.

The chain uses TRBV28 and TRBJ1-2, with 7 bases that match TRBD1. Germline values: CDR1 MDHEN, CDR2 SYDVKM. V lost 7 bases and J lost 1; bases outside the gene matches: 9. This CDR3 region has 15 residues. The CDR3 DNA reads as TGTGCCAGCATCCCCGGGACAGTCTTTAACTATGGCTACACCTTC. Its translation: CASIPGTVFNYGYTF.

V is TRBV7-2 and J is TRBJ1-3; no clear D gene. V gave up 1 base and J gave up 3 bases, with 13 bases separating them. CDR3 length: 16 amino acids. Germline assignment: CDR1 SGHTA and CDR2 FQGNSA. CDR3: CASSLDPSGSGNTIYF. The CDR3 DNA reads TGTGCCAGCAGCTTAGACCCGAGCGGGAGTGGAAACACCATATATTTT. The whole variable domain, filled in from reference TRBV7-2 and TRBJ1-3, reads GAGVSQSPSNKVTEKGKDVELRCDPISGHTALYWYRQSLGQGLEFLIYFQGNSAPDKSGLPSDRFSAERTGGSVSTLTIQRTQQEDSAVYLCASSLDPSGSGNTIYFGEGSWLTVV.

The gene calls are TRBV7-6 and TRBJ2-5; D unclear. The germline V and J ends were trimmed by 5 bases and 4 bases, with 8 bases remaining between them. The length of the CDR3 is 12 residues. Per the germline V gene, CDR1 is SGHVS and CDR2 is FNYEAQ. CDR3 protein: CASSRVLETQYF. The CDR3 DNA follows: TGTGCCAGCAGCCGGGTGTTAGAGACCCAGTACTTC.

The rearrangement links TRBV4-1 to TRBJ2-3; maybe TRBD1 (6 bases). This CDR3 spans 14 amino acids. CDR1 is MGHRA and CDR2 is YSYEKL in the germline V gene. The V and J ends lost 4 bases and 9 bases respectively, with 17 bases between them. This CDR3 reads CASSPIHRELTQYF. CDR3 in DNA: TGCGCCAGCAGCCCGATCCACAGGGAGTTGACGCAGTATTTT.

V usage is TRBV18 and J usage is TRBJ2-3; D might be TRBD2 (5 bases). CDR3 length: 16 amino acids. V lost 0 bases to trimming and J lost 4 bases, with 14 bases between them. Germline values: CDR1 KGHSH, CDR2 LQKENI. The CDR3 DNA follows: TGTGCCAGCTCACCACCGGAGGTCTATCCGCCAGATACGCAGTATTTT. It specifies CASSPPEVYPPDTQYF.

The chain recombines TRBV29-1 with TRBJ1-1; a weak D match, TRBD1 (5 bases). This CDR3 spans 13 amino acids. V shed 6 bases and J shed 4 bases, with 15 bases lying between them. The V gene's germline CDR1 is SQVTM and CDR2 ANQGSEA. The CDR3 spells CSVVRQLSTEAFF. For the CDR3, the DNA is TGCAGCGTGGTTAGACAGTTGAGCACTGAAGCTTTCTTT.

This clone was picked up one time. The chain uses TRBV4-3 and TRBJ2-7; D perhaps matches TRBD1 (5 bases). Germline V gene lookup returns CDR1 LGHNA and CDR2 YSLEER. The CDR3 has 15 amino acids. Trimming took off 0 bases at V and 3 bases at J, with 12 bases between the two ends. This CDR3 reads CASSQERMTVYEQYF. CDR3 bases: TGCGCCAGCAGCCAAGAAAGGATGACAGTCTACGAGCAGTACTTC.

The rearrangement joins TRBV12-3 or TRBV12-4 to TRBJ1-1; weak D call: TRBD1 (5 bases). CDR3 length: 12 residues. V was shortened by 8 bases and J by 4 bases, with 11 bases between the two germline ends. The CDR3 DNA reads as TGTGCCAGCTGTACAGGCTCCACTGAAGCTTTCTTT. It encodes CASCTGSTEAFF.

This chain links TRBV6-6 with TRBJ1-5; D is perhaps TRBD1 (5 bases). V was trimmed by 7 bases and J by 2 bases, leaving 18 bases between them. CDR3 length: 16 residues. In germline, CDR1 is MNHNY, CDR2 SVGAGI (reference sequence). CDR3 sequence reads: CASIPGGVGRNQPQHF. CDR3 nucleotides: TGTGCCAGCATACCGGGGGGGGTCGGGCGCAATCAGCCCCAGCATTTT.

The chain is built from TRBV7-8 and TRBJ1-4, with D possibly TRBD1 on 5 matching bases. The V gene's germline CDR1 is SGHVS and CDR2 FQNEAQ. This CDR3 is 14 amino acids long. V was clipped by 7 bases and J by 4 bases, with 13 bases between them. The CDR3 protein is CASKGDSLNEKLFF. CDR3 DNA sequence: TGTGCCAGCAAAGGGGACTCCCTTAATGAAAAACTGTTTTTT.

In its sample, this clone was seen a few times. The chain recombines TRBV5-4 with TRBJ2-2; D is unresolved. Trimming removed 0 bases at V and 0 bases at J, with 18 bases between. Germline V gene sequence: CDR1 SGHNT, CDR2 YYREEE (reference sequence). CDR3 length equals 19 residues. The chain's CDR3 is CASSLEAPPGPTNTGELFF. The CDR3 bases are TGTGCCAGCAGCTTGGAGGCACCCCCAGGCCCCACGAACACCGGGGAGCTGTTTTTT.

This chain uses TRBV7-2 with TRBJ2-5, with 8 bases identical to TRBD1. The germline gives CDR1 SGHTA, CDR2 FQGNSA. The CDR3 has 18 residues. V trimming: 0 bases; J trimming: 5 bases; junction bases outside the gene matches: 14. The CDR3 coding sequence is TGTGCCAGCAGCTTAGCAGGAAGGTTGAGACAGGGGTCGGAGACCCAGTACTTC. Its protein product is CASSLAGRLRQGSETQYF.

This clone was seen a few times. V and J are TRBV5-1 and TRBJ2-7; TRBD2 aligns across 7 bases. This CDR3 comprises 15 residues. CDR1 is SGHRS, CDR2 YFSETQ, per germline. With 4 bases clipped from V and 0 bases from J, the junction kept 7 bases outside the gene matches. The CDR3 DNA is TGCGCCAGCAGCCTAAGACTAGCCTCCTCCTACGAGCAGTACTTC. This codes for CASSLRLASSYEQYF.

The genes are TRBV19 and TRBJ2-6; a possible D gene is TRBD1 (6 bases). CDR1 LNHDA and CDR2 SQIVND come from the germline V gene (reference sequence). CDR3 length: 21 amino acids. Trimming removed 1 base from V and 0 bases from J, with 22 bases in between. The CDR3 sequence is CASSIGLLRVRGDSGANVLTF. In DNA form, the CDR3 reads TGTGCCAGTAGTATAGGGCTCCTACGGGTCAGGGGTGACTCTGGGGCCAACGTCCTGACTTTC.

The V gene is TRBV10-1, the J gene TRBJ1-4; unclear D gene. CDR1 WNHNN and CDR2 SYGVQD come from the germline V gene (reference sequence). V lost 6 bases and J lost 5, with 10 bases in between. The CDR3 length is 13 residues. The CDR3 sequence is CASRKMGNEKLFF. CDR3 DNA sequence: TGCGCCAGCAGGAAAATGGGCAATGAAAAACTGTTTTTT.